Listed here is a single T cell receptor beta chain. Antigen specificity is unknown. At a deep level, the assay was run. In the original processing: Owing to the provision of junction-only sequences devoid of quality scores by immunoSEQ, filtering differed. Only in-frame clones appear in the TCRdb table, and some are missing; sequencing was by immunoSEQ multiplex PCR. The DNA gave D and trimming, while V, J and clone size come from that table. The sample has about 2.4 million clones; roughly 92% are singletons. The record originates from a study of shared clonotypes between healthy human individuals. Findings and caveats of the study: In general, naive subsets displayed greater estimated richness than memory subsets did.

Negatively enriched CD4+ T cells were divided by CD45RA into naive and memory. CDR1 is SGHNT and CDR2 is YYREEE in the germline V gene (reference sequence). CDR3 size: 14 residues. V lost 4 bases to trimming and J lost 6 bases, with 15 bases between them. What was sequenced was naive CD4+ T cells sorted from blood. The subset denotes: CD45RA+ positively selected. The sequence derives from a man aged 18 to 29 in good health. This sequence joins TRBV5-4 and TRBJ2-3; D gene uncertain. The CDR3 sequence is CASSHKSAPDTQYF. For the CDR3, the DNA is TGTGCCAGCAGCCATAAGTCGGCCCCGGATACGCAGTATTTT.